What follows are 6 T cell receptor beta chains derived from one specimen sequenced in a study of cytomegalovirus exposure and HLA in healthy donors. Researchers ran the PCR with 60 Vbeta and 13 Jbeta primers. TCRdb's table, derived via immunoSEQ multiplex PCR, lists solely in-frame clones and lacks some. Counted here are more than 80,000 clones, less than 85% occurring once; the ten biggest clones make up 3.5% to 4%. Sequencing was performed on PBMCs. The receptor source for this set is a man between 60 and 75 years old in good health and CMV-seronegative.

CDR3 sequence (DNA): TGTGCCAGCTTAGCGGGGGGGAGCACAGATACGCAGTATTTT. As protein: CASLAGGSTDTQYF. The chain combines TRBV7-9 with TRBJ2-3; 11 bases are shared with TRBD2. V lost 8 bases to trimming and J lost 0 bases; unmatched junction nucleotides: 1. The CDR3 sequence is 14 residues long. Germline lookup yields CDR1 SEHNR and CDR2 FQNEAQ (reference sequence).

V is TRBV5-1 and J is TRBJ1-2; D remains ambiguous. Trimming left V 0 bases short and J 2 bases short, with 8 bases between. The CDR3 has 14 amino acids. Per germline, CDR1 SGHRS and CDR2 YFSETQ. CDR3 protein: CASSLVTQNYGYTF. The CDR3 coding sequence is TGCGCCAGCAGCTTGGTGACTCAGAACTATGGCTACACCTTC.

Comments on this clone: Distinct nucleotide sequences in the sample also encode this CDR3. The chain has TRBV13 and TRBJ1-6; D is perhaps TRBD1 (5 bases). The V and J ends lost 8 bases and 7 bases respectively, with 12 bases between them. Per the germline V gene, CDR1 is PRHDT and CDR2 is FYEKMQ (reference sequence). The CDR3 extends over 13 amino acids. This CDR3 is CASSLQGNSPLHF. In DNA, the CDR3 is TGTGCCAGCTCCCTGCAGGGAAATTCACCCCTCCACTTT.

The chain carries TRBV6-6 and TRBJ1-4; 7 nucleotides agree with TRBD1. CDR3 length equals 16 residues. After removal of 5 bases from V and 3 bases from J, the junction contained 9 bases not matched to a gene. CDR1 is MNHNY and CDR2 is SVGAGI in the germline V gene (reference sequence). The CDR3 region is CASSQPTGPPNEKLFF. CDR3 nucleotide sequence: TGTGCCAGCAGTCAGCCGACAGGGCCCCCTAATGAAAAACTGTTTTTT.

This clone occurred once. This chain joins TRBV5-4 and TRBJ2-7; 8 bases match TRBD2. Germline V gene data show CDR1 as SGHNT and CDR2 as YYREEE (reference sequence). The CDR3 has 14 residues. V shed 5 bases and J 7 bases; nucleotides not matched to a gene: 11. CDR3 coding DNA: TGTGCCAGCAGTCCAGGGCGGGGGGCAAGTGAGCAGTACTTC. This translates into CASSPGRGASEQYF.

V gene TRBV9 combines with J gene TRBJ1-4; weak D call: TRBD1 (6 bases). Per the germline V gene, CDR1 is SGDLS and CDR2 is YYNGEE. The CDR3 length is 15 residues. Trimming stripped 1 base from V and 6 bases from J, with 13 bases between. The CDR3 protein is CASSVSGARDEKLFF. The DNA for the CDR3 is TGTGCCAGCAGCGTATCAGGGGCTAGGGATGAAAAACTGTTTTTT. Drawing the rest from reference TRBV9 and TRBJ1-4, the complete variable domain is DSGVTQTPKHLITATGQRVTLRCSPRSGDLSVYWYQQSLDQGLQFLIQYYNGEERAKGNILERFSAQQFPDLHSELNLSSLELGDSALYFCASSVSGARDEKLFFGSGTQLSVL.